This T cell receptor (beta chain) was profiled in a study of T cell responses to AZD1222 COVID-19 vaccine. Study conclusions and caveats: Vaccine-associated CD4 TCRs spanned spike, dominant at 160-218 and 743-854. Clonal diversity may have been underestimated in mostly white British donors. Just a handful of AZD1222 recipients tested seropositive at baseline.

This CDR3 is 14 amino acids long. Germline values: CDR1 MNHEY, CDR2 SVGAGI. The V end was cut by 0 bases, the J end by 3 bases, with 5 bases between. Method: immunoSEQ multiplex PCR; TCRdb's copy keeps in-frame clones and lacks some. The table shows 150,000 or so clones, with about 91% occurring only once. With respect to this clone: Its target is unknown.

The source of this sequence is an adult in good health. J is TRBJ1-4 and V is TRBV6-5; tentatively, D is TRBD1 (5 bases). The sequencing here drew on peripheral blood, taken on day 0 of AZD1222 vaccination. The CDR3 DNA reads as TGTGCCAGCAGTTACTCGGGGGCTAATGAAAAACTGTTTTTT. This translates into CASSYSGANEKLFF.